The present entry profiles one T cell receptor (beta chain) with its context. J was trimmed by 5 bases and V by 4 bases; bases with no gene match: 11. Germline assignment: CDR1 SGDLS and CDR2 YYNGEE. The CDR3 length is 15 residues. This entry comes from a study of blood T cell repertoires in COVID-19. Study-wide background: Both acute and convalescent COVID-19 samples were obtained from the United States, Italy and Spain.

In the source study's methods: From reference gene primer amplification, estimates of nucleated cell counts were derived. The method was immunoSEQ multiplex PCR; TCRdb's version includes in-frame clones alone and lacks a portion of them. The V and J calls and the clone size are those of that table, but D and trimming were determined from the DNA. This sample yields 250,000 to 350,000 clones, of which 86% are seen a single time; about 10% belongs to the top ten. The sequencing input was PBMCs or T cells enriched from blood (not recorded which). This chain joins TRBV9 and TRBJ2-7; 8 bases map to TRBD1. The sequence was collected from a woman younger than 35 who had recovered from COVID-19. CDR3 DNA sequence: TGTGCCAGCAGCCCTCCCGGGACAGGAGGCGACGAGCAGTACTTC. Its protein product is CASSPPGTGGDEQYF.